The rows below give T cell receptor beta chains drawn from one sample of a study of CD8+ T cells in alopecia areata. Only in-frame clones appear in the TCRdb table, and some are missing; sequencing was by immunoSEQ multiplex PCR. The sample holds about 140,000 clones, about 88% seen once. Here the sequenced sample was CD8+ T cells sorted from blood, taken at week 4, from a patient treated with tofacitinib. The receptors shown here come from a human donor with alopecia areata. The CDR3 runs from the conserved cysteine through the conserved F or W. A D gene is named only where the DNA matches it firmly. Where a row states a size, it is once, few, many or the class of an expanded clone; other rows omit it.

CDR3nt,CDR3aa,abundance,v_gene,j_gene,d_gene
TGTGCCAGCAGCTTAGCAGGGGGCCGGACAGATACGCAGTATTTT,CASSLAGGRTDTQYF,.,TRBV7-8,TRBJ2-3,TRBD1
TGTGCCAGCGTACCGAATTTCGGTAATGAAAAACTGTTTTTT,CASVPNFGNEKLFF,.,TRBV25-1,TRBJ1-4,.
TGTGCCAGCAGCTTAGGTAGCGGGAGCGGGGAGCAGTACTTC,CASSLGSGSGEQYF,.,TRBV7-8,TRBJ2-7,TRBD2
TGCGCCAGCAGCATGACGCCGACAGGGGCTACGAACACCGGGGAGCTGTTTTTT,CASSMTPTGATNTGELFF,few,TRBV5-1,TRBJ2-2,TRBD1
TGTGCCAGCAGCTTCCGGGACAGGGGGGAAGGGAATGGCTACACCTTC,CASSFRDRGEGNGYTF,.,TRBV11-1,TRBJ1-2,TRBD1
TGTGCCAGCAGCCCCCAGACTTTCAATGAGCAGTTCTTC,CASSPQTFNEQFF,.,TRBV13,TRBJ2-1,.
TGTGCCAGTAGTATTTTCGACACCGGGGAGCTGTTTTTT,CASSIFDTGELFF,few,TRBV19,TRBJ2-2,.
TGTGCCAGCAGCCGCCCGGACAGCTACGAGCAGTACTTC,CASSRPDSYEQYF,.,TRBV7-9,TRBJ2-7,.
TGTGCCAGCAGCGAAAATATCTATGAGCAGTTCTTC,CASSENIYEQFF,.,TRBV9,TRBJ2-1,.
TGTGCCAGCAGTCTCACAGGGACATACTCGTCACCCCTCCACTTT,CASSLTGTYSSPLHF,.,TRBV6-6,TRBJ1-6,.
TGTGCCAGCAGCGTAGACGGGAGGGGAAGTTTGGCCAAAAACATTCAGTACTTC,CASSVDGRGSLAKNIQYF,.,TRBV9,TRBJ2-4,TRBD2
TGCAGCGTTGAAACTAGCGGGGGGGGCAATGAGCAGTTCTTC,CSVETSGGGNEQFF,.,TRBV29-1,TRBJ2-1,TRBD2
TGCGCCAGCAGCTTGGCGGGAGGCCCCGAGCAGTACTTC,CASSLAGGPEQYF,.,TRBV5-1,TRBJ2-7,TRBD2
TGTGCCAGCAGTGAAAATATGAACACTGAAGCTTTCTTT,CASSENMNTEAFF,.,TRBV6-1,TRBJ1-1,.
TGCGCCAGCAGCCACGGAGAAGGGGGGGCCAACGTCCTGACTTTC,CASSHGEGGANVLTF,.,TRBV4-1,TRBJ2-6,.
TGTGCCATCAGTGAATTTATGGAGGGAGGGCCAGGCAATGAGCAGTTCTTC,CAISEFMEGGPGNEQFF,.,TRBV10-3,TRBJ2-1,TRBD2
TGCGCCAGCAGCCAAGAGGGGACAAAAGGCTACACCTTC,CASSQEGTKGYTF,once,TRBV4-1,TRBJ1-2,.
TGCGCCAGCAGTGGAGGAGATACGCAGTATTTT,CASSGGDTQYF,.,TRBV10-2,TRBJ2-3,.
TGTGCCAGCAGCTTACGGTCAGGGGGGATCACTGAAGCTTTCTTT,CASSLRSGGITEAFF,.,TRBV7-3,TRBJ1-1,TRBD1
TGTGCCAGCAGCGTTACAGGGGCCGGTGGCGACGAGCAGTACTTC,CASSVTGAGGDEQYF,.,TRBV9,TRBJ2-7,TRBD1
TGCAGCGGGTGGACACAGACCTACAATGAGCAGTTCTTC,CSGWTQTYNEQFF,.,TRBV29-1,TRBJ2-1,.
TGCGCCAGCAGCCCTTACCGGACTGATAACACCGGGGAGCTGTTTTTT,CASSPYRTDNTGELFF,.,TRBV4-1,TRBJ2-2,.
TGTGCCAGCAGCAAAAAGGGACCACCTACTAGGGGATACACAGATACGCAGTATTTT,CASSKKGPPTRGYTDTQYF,once,TRBV21-1,TRBJ2-3,.
TGTGCCTGGACTACTAGCGGGAGCTACAATGAGCAGTTCTTC,CAWTTSGSYNEQFF,.,TRBV30,TRBJ2-1,TRBD2
TGCGCCAGCAGCCTAAACAAGGGGTCTCTGACTGAAGCTTTCTTT,CASSLNKGSLTEAFF,.,TRBV4-1,TRBJ1-1,.
TGTGCCAGCAGTTTCAGCCAGGGGAACTACGAGCAGTACTTC,CASSFSQGNYEQYF,.,TRBV5-4,TRBJ2-7,.
TGTGCCAGCAGCTCACCTCGAACTTACATCAACACTGAAGCTTTCTTT,CASSSPRTYINTEAFF,.,TRBV5-6,TRBJ1-1,.
TGTGCCAGCAGTGACCCTAAGCGGGGGGATTCCTACAATGAGCAGTTCTTC,CASSDPKRGDSYNEQFF,once,TRBV25-1,TRBJ2-1,TRBD2
TGCGCCAGCAGCCCGGGACAGAGCAATCAGCCCCAGCATTTT,CASSPGQSNQPQHF,.,TRBV5-1,TRBJ1-5,TRBD1
TGCGCCAGCAGCCCGAGGACAGAGGGGGACGAGCAGTACTTC,CASSPRTEGDEQYF,once,TRBV5-1,TRBJ2-7,.
TGTGCCAGCAGCGTCTGGGCTAGCGGGGGGTCTGAGCAGTTCTTC,CASSVWASGGSEQFF,few,TRBV9,TRBJ2-1,TRBD2
TGCGCCAGCAGCCCACGATATACTAGCACAGATACGCAGTATTTT,CASSPRYTSTDTQYF,.,TRBV4-1,TRBJ2-3,.
TGCGCCAGCATTAGACTAGCGGGAGGGCTCAAGTTCTTC,CASIRLAGGLKFF,.,TRBV5-1,TRBJ2-1,TRBD2
TGTGCCAGCAGCCCTCGACTAGCGGAGCCGAACACCGGGGAGCTGTTTTTT,CASSPRLAEPNTGELFF,.,TRBV7-8,TRBJ2-2,TRBD2